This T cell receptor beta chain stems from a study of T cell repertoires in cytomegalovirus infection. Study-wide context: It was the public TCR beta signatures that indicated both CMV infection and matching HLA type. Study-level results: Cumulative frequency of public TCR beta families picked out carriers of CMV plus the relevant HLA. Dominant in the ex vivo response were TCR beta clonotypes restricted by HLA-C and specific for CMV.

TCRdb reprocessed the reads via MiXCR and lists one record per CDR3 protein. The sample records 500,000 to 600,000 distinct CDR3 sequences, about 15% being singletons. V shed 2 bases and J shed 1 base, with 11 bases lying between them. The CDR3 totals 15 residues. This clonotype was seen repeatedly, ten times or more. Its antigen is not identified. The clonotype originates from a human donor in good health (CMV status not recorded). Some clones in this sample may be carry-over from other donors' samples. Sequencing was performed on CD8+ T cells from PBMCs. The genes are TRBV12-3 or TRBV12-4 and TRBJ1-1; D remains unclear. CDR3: CASSLFGGKNTEAFF. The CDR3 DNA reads TGTGCCAGCAGTTTATTCGGCGGCAAGAACACTGAAGCTTTCTTT.